Listed below are T cell receptor beta chains from one sample, sequenced in a study of vaccination effects on CD4 cells after COVID-19. These TCRs are of unknown antigen specificity. The method was immunoSEQ multiplex PCR; TCRdb's version includes in-frame clones alone and lacks a portion of them. Found here are about 45,000 clones, 65% to 70% of them singletons; the top ten hold more than 30%. The sample consisted of CD4+ T cells from PBMCs cultured with a peptide pool, taken before COVID-19 vaccination. These TCRs come from a human donor who had a prior SARS-CoV-2 infection. The CDR3 runs from the conserved cysteine through the conserved F or W. The D gene is left open where the match is weak. Only some rows state a clone size, as once, few, many or a class for expanded clones.

>TRBJ2-3|TRBD2|-|TRBV5-5
TGTGCCAGCAGCTTGAATCGGGGGGGGGATACGCAGTATTTT
CASSLNRGGDTQYF
>TRBJ2-2|TRBD2|-|TRBV2
TGTGCCAGCGGGGGCGCGCTTGGGGGACTAGCGGGAGCGGGGACCGGGGAGCTGTTTTTT
CASGGALGGLAGAGTGELFF
>TRBJ2-3|-|-|TRBV7-3
TGTGCCAGCAGCTTAGGTTCCCTAGCGATGGATACGCAGTATTTT
CASSLGSLAMDTQYF
>TRBJ2-7|-|-|TRBV5-1
TGCGCCAGCAGCTTACCAGGGGTGGACGAGCAGTACTTC
CASSLPGVDEQYF
>TRBJ1-5|-|once|TRBV4-2
TGTGCCAGCAGCCAAGATTGGCGGCAGGATCAGCCCCAGCATTTT
CASSQDWRQDQPQHF
>TRBJ2-3|TRBD1|-|TRBV2
TGTGCCAGCAGTGGGCAGGGGGCAAACACAGATACGCAGTATTTT
CASSGQGANTDTQYF
>TRBJ2-7|-|-|TRBV5-6
TGTGCCAGCAGCTCCCTCGACGGGTACGAGCAGTACTTC
CASSSLDGYEQYF
>TRBJ1-5|-|-|TRBV6-5
TGTGCCAGCAGTTGGTCGGATCAGCCCCAGCATTTT
CASSWSDQPQHF
>TRBJ1-5|-|-|TRBV29-1
TGCAGCGTTGCTTTGGGCCTGGATCAGCCCCAGCATTTT
CSVALGLDQPQHF
>TRBJ1-1|-|-|TRBV5-1
TGCGCCAGCAGCTTGGAGGGGGGGAACACTGAAGCTTTCTTT
CASSLEGGNTEAFF
>TRBJ2-3|-|few|TRBV2
TGTGCCAGCAGTTATACAGGGTCAGGGGCAGATACGCAGTATTTT
CASSYTGSGADTQYF
>TRBJ1-2|-|few|TRBV4-1
TGCGCCAGCAGCCAAGATTCGGTAGGGTTCGGCTACACCTTC
CASSQDSVGFGYTF
>TRBJ1-1|-|-|TRBV9
TGTGCCAGCAGCGCCCCACAGGGCGGCACTGAAGCTTTCTTT
CASSAPQGGTEAFF
>TRBJ2-3|-|-|TRBV24-1
TGTGCCACTACCAGAATGGGGACCGGGGAGGCGCAGTATTTT
CATTRMGTGEAQYF
>TRBJ2-1|TRBD2|-|TRBV6-6
TGTGCCACCTTGTCCGGGACTAGCCCCTACAATGAGCAGTTCTTC
CATLSGTSPYNEQFF
>TRBJ2-7|-|-|TRBV3-1/TRBV3-2
TGTGCCAGCAGCCAAGGGGCACACAACGAGCAGTACTTC
CASSQGAHNEQYF
>TRBJ1-4|TRBD1|-|TRBV9
TGTGCCAGCAGCGTCGGACAGGGGACTAATGAAAAACTGTTTTTT
CASSVGQGTNEKLFF
>TRBJ1-2|-|-|TRBV5-6
TGTGCCAGCAGCTTAAGGGGGGTATACGTTTTTGGCTACACCTTC
CASSLRGVYVFGYTF
>TRBJ1-2|-|-|TRBV4-2
TGTGCCAGCAGCCAGGGGGCTAGGGACTATGGCTACACCTTC
CASSQGARDYGYTF
>TRBJ1-1|-|-|TRBV7-2
TGTGCCAGCAGCGTAGGTCGGAGCACTGAAGCTTTCTTT
CASSVGRSTEAFF
>TRBJ1-6|TRBD1|few|TRBV5-4
TGTGCCAGCAGCCCAGGGACAGTCAACTATAATTCACCCCTCCACTTT
CASSPGTVNYNSPLHF
>TRBJ2-5|-|-|TRBV19
TGTGCCAGTAGTATAAGTCCGGGGAAATGGGAGACCCAGTACTTC
CASSISPGKWETQYF
>TRBJ1-4|-|-|TRBV24-1
TGTGCCACCAGTGATCCCCACTCGGGGGGGACTCGTGAAAAACTGTTTTTT
CATSDPHSGGTREKLFF
>TRBJ2-7|TRBD1|-|TRBV6-5
TGTGCCAGCAGAAGACAGGGGGCCTTCTACGAGCAGTACTTC
CASRRQGAFYEQYF
>TRBJ1-6|-|once|TRBV5-4
TGTGCCAGCAGCTTGGCCCCAGGGTCTGGCTCACCCCTCCACTTT
CASSLAPGSGSPLHF